This T cell receptor (beta chain) derives from a study of blood T cells in healthy people across ages. General observations from the study: Estimates of diversity drawn from one million T cells were considered underestimates.

About this clonotype itself: Antigen: not known.

The CDR3 contains 19 residues. In germline, CDR1 is SNHLY, CDR2 FYNNEI. The junction had 27 bases not matched to a gene; V was cut back by 5 bases and J by 11 bases. Then a second PCR, running roughly 7 to 11 cycles, was carried out with a sample-barcoded 5' primer and a J-beta primer mix. With 12 random nucleotides, a template-switch adaptor tagged each individual cDNA molecule. All samples gave at least 2.5 million CDR3-containing paired-end reads. TCRdb reprocessed the 5' RACE reads via MiXCR and lists one record per CDR3 protein. The sample includes hundreds of thousands of distinct CDR3 sequences, about 43% of them seen just once.

What was sequenced was blood. The clonotype comes from a man older than 75 in good health. The chain employs TRBV2 and TRBJ2-5; TRBD2 agrees at 9 bases. The CDR3 DNA reads as TGTGCCAGCAGTATAGTGGGCCGTAGCGGGGGTTCATACCACAATGAGCAGTACTTC. Translation gives CASSIVGRSGGSYHNEQYF.